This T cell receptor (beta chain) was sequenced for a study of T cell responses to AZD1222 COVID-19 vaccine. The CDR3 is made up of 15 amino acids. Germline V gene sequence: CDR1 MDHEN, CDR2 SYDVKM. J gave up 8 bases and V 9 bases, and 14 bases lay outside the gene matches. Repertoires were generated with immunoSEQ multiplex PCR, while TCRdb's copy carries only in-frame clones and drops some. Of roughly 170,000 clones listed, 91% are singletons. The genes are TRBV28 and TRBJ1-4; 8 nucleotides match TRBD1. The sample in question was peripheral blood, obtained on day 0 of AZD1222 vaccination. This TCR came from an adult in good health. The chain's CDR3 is CASGHQGAEGEKLFF. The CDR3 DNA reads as TGTGCCAGTGGCCATCAGGGGGCAGAAGGAGAAAAACTGTTTTTT.